This TCR beta chain was retrieved from a study of early stage breast cancer tumors. Regarding the study as a whole: Comparing each tissue with blood distinguished tumor from normal in 14 of 16 patients. Tumors had about 2.3-fold higher T cell density than normal breast.

The germline gives CDR1 SGHDT, CDR2 YYEEEE. The V and J ends lost 3 bases and 1 base respectively, with 13 bases between them. This CDR3 is 15 amino acids long. Each sample had two DNA replicates, approximately 0.52 ug blood or about 1.5 ug tissue. Generated by immunoSEQ multiplex PCR, the TCRdb table keeps only in-frame clones and is missing some. This table has under 45,000 clones, 55% to 75% appearing once. On this clone: Its target is unknown.

The chain has TRBV5-6 and TRBJ1-1; D uncertain. This clonotype originated in a person between 50 and 60 years old with breast cancer. Sequencing was carried out using blood. The DNA for the CDR3 is TGTGCCAGCAGCTCCACCCACACAAAGAACACTGAAGCTTTCTTT. Encoded protein: CASSSTHTKNTEAFF.